These 13 T cell receptor beta chains came from one sample sequenced in a study of blood T cell repertoires in COVID-19. Some clones are missing from TCRdb's copy, which holds only in-frame ones; the method was immunoSEQ multiplex PCR. The sample contains fewer than 350,000 clones, 70% to 90% of which appear only once. The specimen sequenced was PBMCs or T cells enriched from blood (not recorded which). Every receptor here comes from a woman aged 30 to 39 with acute COVID-19.

The V gene is TRBV10-3, the J gene TRBJ2-1, with 8 bases aligning to TRBD1. CDR3 size: 16 residues. Germline V CDR1 and CDR2: ENHRY, SYGVKD. Trimming removed 3 bases from V and 5 bases from J; junction bases left unmatched: 9. CDR3 in amino acids: CAISEDRGLPNNEQFF. The DNA for the CDR3 is TGTGCCATCAGTGAAGACAGGGGTCTACCAAACAATGAGCAGTTCTTC.

The V call is TRBV4-1, the J call TRBJ2-7; 8 positions match TRBD1. Germline CDR1 is MGHRA and CDR2 is YSYEKL. The CDR3 length is 16 residues. The trim removed 5 bases at V and 3 bases at J, leaving 12 bases unmatched. The CDR3 sequence is CASSSFVTGDFYEQYF. CDR3 in DNA: TGCGCCAGCAGCTCTTTTGTGACAGGGGACTTCTACGAGCAGTACTTC.

This chain uses TRBV19 with TRBJ2-1, with TRBD2 matching 11 bases. The CDR3 contains 16 residues. The V and J ends lost 3 bases and 7 bases, in that order; junction bases with no gene match: 8. The germline V gene has CDR1 LNHDA and CDR2 SQIVND (reference sequence). CDR3 sequence reads: CASSIAGLAAKNEQFF. CDR3 DNA: TGTGCCAGTAGTATCGCGGGACTAGCGGCTAAAAATGAGCAGTTCTTC.

The chain recombines TRBV11-2 with TRBJ2-7, with 7 bases aligning to TRBD1. The CDR3 is 14 amino acids. V lost 1 base, J lost 2 bases, and 2 bases stayed unmatched. From germline, CDR1 is SGHAT and CDR2 FQNNGV. The CDR3 is CASSLGQGAYEQYF. The CDR3, as DNA: TGTGCCAGCAGCTTAGGGCAGGGGGCCTACGAGCAGTACTTC.

The chain joins TRBV5-6 to TRBJ1-1; 12 bases map to TRBD1. The CDR3 spans 15 residues. Germline V lookup: CDR1 SGHDT, CDR2 YYEEEE. V was pared by 0 bases and J by 6 bases, with 3 bases of the junction left unmatched. CDR3 nucleotide sequence: TGTGCCAGCAGCTTGGTTGGGACAGGGGGCTCTGAAGCTTTCTTT. It yields the protein CASSLVGTGGSEAFF.

The V and J genes are TRBV5-6 and TRBJ2-1; a weak D match, TRBD2 (5 bases). The germline CDR1 and CDR2 sequences are SGHDT and YYEEEE. The CDR3 has 14 residues. The V gene lost 1 base and the J gene lost 4 bases, with 9 bases spanning the gap. CDR3: CASSLPTSYNEQFF. The CDR3 coding sequence is TGTGCCAGCAGCTTGCCTACTAGTTACAATGAGCAGTTCTTC.

Only a few counts were recorded for this clone. The chain has TRBV12-3 or TRBV12-4 and TRBJ1-5; D not certain. The CDR3 is made up of 13 amino acids. The V end was cut by 3 bases, the J end by 9 bases, with 12 bases between. In DNA form, the CDR3 reads TGTGCCAGCAGTTTTCACGAACGAGGGCCCCAGCATTTT. Residues: CASSFHERGPQHF.

The rearrangement uses TRBV28 and TRBJ1-5, with TRBD1 matching over 9 bases. J lost 1 base, V lost 5 bases, and 3 bases had no gene match. CDR1 and CDR2 from the germline V gene are MDHEN and SYDVKM. This CDR3 region has 15 residues. CDR3 in DNA: TGTGCCAGCAGTACGGACAGGGGCAGCAATCAGCCCCAGCATTTT. Translating it yields CASSTDRGSNQPQHF.

The rearrangement joins TRBV5-5 to TRBJ2-1; D gene uncertain. The germline V and J ends were trimmed by 0 bases and 14 bases, with 9 bases remaining between them. CDR1 and CDR2 from the germline V gene are SGHKS and YYEKEE (reference sequence). The CDR3 spans 11 residues. The CDR3 loop is CASSLEQSKFF. The CDR3 DNA follows: TGTGCCAGCAGCTTGGAACAATCGAAGTTCTTC.

V is TRBV10-1 and J is TRBJ2-3; 7 positions match TRBD1. Germline trimming cut 5 bases from V and 6 bases from J; bases unmatched to any gene: 5. The germline gives CDR1 WNHNN, CDR2 SYGVQD (reference sequence). This CDR3 has 13 residues. The CDR3 loop is CASSRDSSDTQYF. CDR3 in DNA: TGCGCCAGCAGTCGGGACAGTTCTGATACGCAGTATTTT.

The J gene is TRBJ2-7, the V gene TRBV5-5; 8 nucleotides line up with TRBD1. Losses at the gene ends were 0 bases for V and 3 bases for J; bases not matched to a gene: 2. Germline assignment: CDR1 SGHKS and CDR2 YYEKEE (reference sequence). CDR3 length: 14 amino acids. CDR3 region: CASSLAGQGYEQYF. In DNA, the CDR3 is TGTGCCAGCAGCTTGGCCGGACAGGGCTACGAGCAGTACTTC.

This clone was observed a handful of times. The rearrangement uses TRBV4-1 and TRBJ2-7; TRBD2 is a possible D gene (5 bases). CDR1 is MGHRA and CDR2 is YSYEKL in the germline V gene. This CDR3 is 12 amino acids long. V lost 4 bases to trimming and J lost 6 bases, with 10 bases between them. The CDR3 DNA sequence: TGCGCCAGCAGCCCTCCTCGGGGCGAGCAGTACTTC. Amino acids: CASSPPRGEQYF.

The chain carries TRBV19 and TRBJ1-4, with D tentatively TRBD1 (5 bases). The CDR3 totals 14 residues. Trimming cost V 7 bases and J 8 bases, with 17 bases left between them. From germline, CDR1 is LNHDA and CDR2 SQIVND (reference sequence). The CDR3 protein is CASTLPGGVEKLFF. DNA of the CDR3: TGTGCCAGTACCCTCCCGGGGGGGGTGGAAAAACTGTTTTTT.